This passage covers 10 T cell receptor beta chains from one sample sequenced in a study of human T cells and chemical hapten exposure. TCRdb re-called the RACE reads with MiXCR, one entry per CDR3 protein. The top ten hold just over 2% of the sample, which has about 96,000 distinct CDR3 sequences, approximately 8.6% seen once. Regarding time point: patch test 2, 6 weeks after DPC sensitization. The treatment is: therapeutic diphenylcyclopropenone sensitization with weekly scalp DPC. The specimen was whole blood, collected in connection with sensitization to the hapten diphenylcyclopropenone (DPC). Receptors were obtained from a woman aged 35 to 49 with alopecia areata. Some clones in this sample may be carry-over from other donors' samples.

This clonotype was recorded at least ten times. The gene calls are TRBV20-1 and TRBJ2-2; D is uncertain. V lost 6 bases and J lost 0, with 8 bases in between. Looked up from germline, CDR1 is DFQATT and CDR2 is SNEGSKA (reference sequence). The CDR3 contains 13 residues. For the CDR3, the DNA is TGCAGTGCGCGCAGGCCGAACACCGGGGAGCTGTTTTTT. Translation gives CSARRPNTGELFF.

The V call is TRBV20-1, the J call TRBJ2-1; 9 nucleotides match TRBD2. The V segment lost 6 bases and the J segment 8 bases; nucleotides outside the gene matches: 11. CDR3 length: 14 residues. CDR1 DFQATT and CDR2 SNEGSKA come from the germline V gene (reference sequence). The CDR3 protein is CSAPMAGGRDEQFF. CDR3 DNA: TGCAGTGCACCAATGGCGGGAGGGCGGGATGAGCAGTTCTTC.

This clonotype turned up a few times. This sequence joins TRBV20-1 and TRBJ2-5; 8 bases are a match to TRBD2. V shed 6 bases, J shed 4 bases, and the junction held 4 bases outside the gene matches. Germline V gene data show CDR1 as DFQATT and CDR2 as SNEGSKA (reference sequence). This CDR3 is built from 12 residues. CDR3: CSAKREPETQYF. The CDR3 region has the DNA TGCAGTGCGAAGCGGGAGCCAGAGACCCAGTACTTC.

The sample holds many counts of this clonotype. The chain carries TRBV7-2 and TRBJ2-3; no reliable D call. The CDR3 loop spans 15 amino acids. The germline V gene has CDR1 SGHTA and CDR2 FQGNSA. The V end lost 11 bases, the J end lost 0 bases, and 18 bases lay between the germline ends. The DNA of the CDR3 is TGTGCCTCCTGGCAGGCTAGTTATAGCACAGATACGCAGTATTTT. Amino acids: CASWQASYSTDTQYF.

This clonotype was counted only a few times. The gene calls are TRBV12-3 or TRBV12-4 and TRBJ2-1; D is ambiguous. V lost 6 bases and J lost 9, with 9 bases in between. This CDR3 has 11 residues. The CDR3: CASSRRGEQFF. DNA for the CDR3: TGTGCCAGCAGCCGGAGAGGTGAGCAGTTCTTC.

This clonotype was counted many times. CDR3 sequence (DNA): TGTGCCAGCAGCTTAATTCAGGGCGCAGCCACTGAAGCTTTCTTT. Protein sequence: CASSLIQGAATEAFF. J is TRBJ1-1 and V is TRBV7-8; TRBD1 is a possible D gene (5 bases). The CDR3 contains 15 residues. Deletions cut 2 bases from V and 4 bases from J, with 14 bases between. CDR1 is SGHVS, CDR2 FQNEAQ, per germline.

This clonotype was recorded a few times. Here the CDR3 DNA reads TGTGCCAGCAGTTCCGCGTATAAGGATAAAGAGACCCAGTACTTC. Protein sequence: CASSSAYKDKETQYF. V is TRBV27 and J is TRBJ2-5; no firm D call. Germline loops: CDR1 MNHEY, CDR2 SMNVEV (reference sequence). Trimming pared 4 bases from V and 3 bases from J, leaving 15 bases between. This CDR3 spans 15 amino acids.

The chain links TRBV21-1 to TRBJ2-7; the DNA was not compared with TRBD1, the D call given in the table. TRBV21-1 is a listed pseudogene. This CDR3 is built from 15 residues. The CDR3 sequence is CASSRGTGSAYEQYF. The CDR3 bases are TGTGCCAGCAGCAGGGGAACGGGATCCGCCTACGAGCAGTACTTC.

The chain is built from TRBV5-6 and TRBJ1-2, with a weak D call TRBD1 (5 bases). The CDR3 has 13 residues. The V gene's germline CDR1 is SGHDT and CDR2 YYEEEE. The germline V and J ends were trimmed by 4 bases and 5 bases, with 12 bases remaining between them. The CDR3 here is CASSPRAGYGYTF. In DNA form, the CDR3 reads TGTGCCAGCAGCCCGCGCGCAGGGTATGGCTACACCTTC.

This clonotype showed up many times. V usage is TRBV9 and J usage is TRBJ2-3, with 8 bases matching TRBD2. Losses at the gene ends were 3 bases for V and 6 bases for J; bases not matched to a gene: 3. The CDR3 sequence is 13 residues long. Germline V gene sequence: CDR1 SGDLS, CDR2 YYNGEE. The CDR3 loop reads CASSESSGDTQYF. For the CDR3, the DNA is TGTGCCAGCAGCGAGTCTAGCGGGGATACGCAGTATTTT.